These T cell receptor beta chains were read from a single sample in a study of patients and donors after allogeneic stem cell transplantation. TCRdb analysed the RT-PCR reads with MiXCR anew, one entry per CDR3 protein. The table lists approximately 160,000 distinct CDR3 sequences, roughly 24% of them singletons. The specimen sequenced was blood, either unsorted or a sorted T cell fraction (not recorded which). All receptors come from a human donor who was either an allogeneic HSCT recipient or a stem cell or donor lymphocyte infusion donor (not recorded which). It is not recorded whose cells these are; they may come from a transplant donor. CDR3s include the opening cysteine and the closing phenylalanine or tryptophan. The order of the fields is clone size, D gene, CDR3 length, J gene, V gene, CDR3 DNA, CDR3 protein. The D gene is left open where the match is weak. Size is omitted from some rows. Given values are once, few, many or a class for expanded clones.

abundance: -
d_gene: -
len: 13
j_gene: TRBJ2-7
v_gene: TRBV24-1
CDR3nt: TGTGCCACCTCAATGGACACCGGGTACGAGCAGTACTTC
CDR3aa: CATSMDTGYEQYF

abundance: few
d_gene: -
len: 18
j_gene: TRBJ2-5
v_gene: TRBV5-1
CDR3nt: TGCGCCAGCAGCTTCCAAACCCCAGGGTCCAATTTCCAAGAGACCCAGTACTTC
CDR3aa: CASSFQTPGSNFQETQYF

abundance: -
d_gene: -
len: 15
j_gene: TRBJ1-6
v_gene: TRBV7-9
CDR3nt: TGTGCCGGGGACCCTGTGGCGTCCTATAATTCACCCCTCCACTTT
CDR3aa: CAGDPVASYNSPLHF

abundance: few
d_gene: -
len: 12
j_gene: TRBJ2-1
v_gene: TRBV5-1
CDR3nt: TGCGCCAGCGGGCGGGGCGGAAATGAGCAGTTCTTC
CDR3aa: CASGRGGNEQFF

abundance: many
d_gene: -
len: 12
j_gene: TRBJ1-1
v_gene: TRBV27
CDR3nt: TGTGCCAGCAGTCCCGGAGGCACTGAAGCTTTCTTT
CDR3aa: CASSPGGTEAFF

abundance: -
d_gene: TRBD1
len: 14
j_gene: TRBJ1-6
v_gene: TRBV5-1
CDR3nt: TGCGCCAGCAGCGCAGGGACAGAGGGGTCACCCCTCCACTTT
CDR3aa: CASSAGTEGSPLHF

abundance: many
d_gene: TRBD1
len: 15
j_gene: TRBJ1-6
v_gene: TRBV5-1
CDR3nt: TGCGCCAGCAGCTTGGGCGGACAGGGGTGGTCACCCCTCCACTTT
CDR3aa: CASSLGGQGWSPLHF

abundance: -
d_gene: TRBD2
len: 14
j_gene: TRBJ2-1
v_gene: TRBV5-4
CDR3nt: TGTGCCAGTAAGGGACTAGCGGGGAACAATGAGCAGTTCTTC
CDR3aa: CASKGLAGNNEQFF

abundance: -
d_gene: TRBD1
len: 16
j_gene: TRBJ1-5
v_gene: TRBV12-3/TRBV12-4
CDR3nt: TGTGCCAGCAGTCTACAGGGGCCTGTAATCAATCAGCCCCAGCATTTT
CDR3aa: CASSLQGPVINQPQHF

abundance: -
d_gene: -
len: 12
j_gene: TRBJ1-1
v_gene: TRBV21-1
CDR3nt: TGTGCCAGCACTCATTGGGGGGGAGTAGCTTTCTTT
CDR3aa: CASTHWGGVAFF

abundance: few
d_gene: -
len: 14
j_gene: TRBJ2-3
v_gene: TRBV2
CDR3nt: TGTGCCAGCAGTGATAGGGGGGGCACAGATACGCAGTATTTT
CDR3aa: CASSDRGGTDTQYF

abundance: -
d_gene: -
len: 16
j_gene: TRBJ2-3
v_gene: TRBV7-9
CDR3nt: TGTGCCAGCAGCTTAGGGAGCGGCACTAGCACAGATACGCAGTATTTT
CDR3aa: CASSLGSGTSTDTQYF

abundance: -
d_gene: -
len: 13
j_gene: TRBJ1-1
v_gene: TRBV5-1
CDR3nt: TGCGCCAGCAGCTTGGAAGGGGAAACTGAAGCTTTCTTT
CDR3aa: CASSLEGETEAFF

abundance: few
d_gene: -
len: 12
j_gene: TRBJ1-2
v_gene: TRBV6-6
CDR3nt: TGTGCCAGCCGACAGGATTACTATGGCTACACCTTC
CDR3aa: CASRQDYYGYTF

abundance: -
d_gene: -
len: 11
j_gene: TRBJ1-4
v_gene: TRBV28
CDR3nt: TGTGCCAGCAGTTTAGAGGAAAAACTGTTTTTT
CDR3aa: CASSLEEKLFF

abundance: -
d_gene: -
len: 11
j_gene: TRBJ1-1
v_gene: TRBV30
CDR3nt: TGTGCCTGGAGTGCGGGGTTTGAAGCTTTCTTT
CDR3aa: CAWSAGFEAFF

abundance: few
d_gene: -
len: 16
j_gene: TRBJ1-1
v_gene: TRBV12-3/TRBV12-4
CDR3nt: TGTGCCAGCAGTGTTGCCGGGACGGAAAAAGACACTGAAGCTTTCTTT
CDR3aa: CASSVAGTEKDTEAFF

abundance: -
d_gene: TRBD2
len: 15
j_gene: TRBJ2-1
v_gene: TRBV15
CDR3nt: TGTGCCACCAGCAGCCAGCGGGGACCCTACAATGAGCAGTTCTTC
CDR3aa: CATSSQRGPYNEQFF

abundance: -
d_gene: -
len: 13
j_gene: TRBJ2-7
v_gene: TRBV7-6
CDR3nt: TGTGCCAGCAGCTTATCGGACGCCTACGAGCAGTACTTC
CDR3aa: CASSLSDAYEQYF

abundance: -
d_gene: -
len: 15
j_gene: TRBJ1-2
v_gene: TRBV11-3
CDR3nt: TGTGCCAGCAGCCCCGTCTCGGGGAGGGCTGACGGCTACACCTTC
CDR3aa: CASSPVSGRADGYTF

abundance: -
d_gene: TRBD1
len: 17
j_gene: TRBJ1-6
v_gene: TRBV27
CDR3nt: TGTGCCAGCAGTTTACGAACCCTCAGGACAGGGAATTCACCCCTCCACTTT
CDR3aa: CASSLRTLRTGNSPLHF

abundance: -
d_gene: -
len: 13
j_gene: TRBJ2-5
v_gene: TRBV29-1
CDR3nt: TGCAGCGCCTGTATCGGGAGTGGCGAGACCCAGTACTTC
CDR3aa: CSACIGSGETQYF

abundance: many
d_gene: TRBD1
len: 15
j_gene: TRBJ2-5
v_gene: TRBV5-1
CDR3nt: TGCGCCAGCAGCACCGGGACAGGGGGTCAAGAGACCCAGTACTTC
CDR3aa: CASSTGTGGQETQYF

abundance: many
d_gene: TRBD1
len: 14
j_gene: TRBJ1-2
v_gene: TRBV4-1
CDR3nt: TGCGCCAGCAGCCAAGATGGGACAGGGATCGGCTACACCTTC
CDR3aa: CASSQDGTGIGYTF

abundance: -
d_gene: -
len: 14
j_gene: TRBJ1-4
v_gene: TRBV25-1
CDR3nt: TGTGCCAGCAGACCCGGGACGGGCCATGAAAAACTGTTTTTT
CDR3aa: CASRPGTGHEKLFF

abundance: -
d_gene: -
len: 13
j_gene: TRBJ2-7
v_gene: TRBV28
CDR3nt: TGTGCCAGCAGTACCTTCTGGGTCTACGAGCAGTACTTC
CDR3aa: CASSTFWVYEQYF

abundance: -
d_gene: -
len: 14
j_gene: TRBJ2-5
v_gene: TRBV7-9
CDR3nt: TGTGCCAGCAGCTCCGTCGGGGCACAAGAGACCCAGTACTTC
CDR3aa: CASSSVGAQETQYF

abundance: -
d_gene: -
len: 13
j_gene: TRBJ2-7
v_gene: TRBV24-1
CDR3nt: TGTGCCACCAGTGATACCGACAGCTACGAGCAGTACTTC
CDR3aa: CATSDTDSYEQYF

abundance: -
d_gene: -
len: 14
j_gene: TRBJ1-4
v_gene: TRBV12-3/TRBV12-4
CDR3nt: TGTGCCAGCATGGAACAGGCCACTAATGAAAAACTGTTTTTT
CDR3aa: CASMEQATNEKLFF

abundance: few
d_gene: -
len: 14
j_gene: TRBJ1-5
v_gene: TRBV18
CDR3nt: TGTGCCAGCTCGCACGGGGAACATTATCAGCCCCAGCATTTT
CDR3aa: CASSHGEHYQPQHF

abundance: few
d_gene: -
len: 14
j_gene: TRBJ1-1
v_gene: TRBV5-1
CDR3nt: TGCGCCAGCAGCTTGGACAGTGGTCCCACTGAAGCTTTCTTT
CDR3aa: CASSLDSGPTEAFF

abundance: few
d_gene: -
len: 17
j_gene: TRBJ2-7
v_gene: TRBV20-1
CDR3nt: TGCAGTGCTAGAGATGTGGTAGTGAGGGGAACCAAGGACGAGCAGTACTTC
CDR3aa: CSARDVVVRGTKDEQYF

abundance: -
d_gene: -
len: 13
j_gene: TRBJ2-2
v_gene: TRBV29-1
CDR3nt: TGCAGCGTTGCCGGAGTTAACACCGGGGAGCTGTTTTTT
CDR3aa: CSVAGVNTGELFF

abundance: few
d_gene: -
len: 15
j_gene: TRBJ1-2
v_gene: TRBV10-3
CDR3nt: TGTGCCATCAGCGCCGGGACGGGATTCTTCTATGGCTACACCTTC
CDR3aa: CAISAGTGFFYGYTF

abundance: -
d_gene: TRBD1
len: 13
j_gene: TRBJ2-7
v_gene: TRBV5-1
CDR3nt: TGCGCCAGCAGCTCGGGACAGGGTCCCGAGCAGTACTTC
CDR3aa: CASSSGQGPEQYF

abundance: -
d_gene: -
len: 13
j_gene: TRBJ1-5
v_gene: TRBV9
CDR3nt: TGTGCCAGCAGCGTAGCCCCGGGGTCAGGGCAGCATTTT
CDR3aa: CASSVAPGSGQHF

abundance: few
d_gene: TRBD1
len: 16
j_gene: TRBJ2-1
v_gene: TRBV24-1
CDR3nt: TGTGCCACCAGTGAACCCGCCGGGACAGGGTCTCCTGAGCAGTTCTTC
CDR3aa: CATSEPAGTGSPEQFF

abundance: -
d_gene: TRBD1
len: 15
j_gene: TRBJ1-2
v_gene: TRBV7-3
CDR3nt: TGTGCCAGCAGCTTAATGGGACAGAGTGACTATGGCTACACCTTC
CDR3aa: CASSLMGQSDYGYTF

abundance: -
d_gene: TRBD1
len: 15
j_gene: TRBJ2-1
v_gene: TRBV7-3
CDR3nt: TGTGCCAGCAGCTTATTAGTACAGGGGGCAAATGAGCAGTTCTTC
CDR3aa: CASSLLVQGANEQFF

abundance: -
d_gene: TRBD1
len: 15
j_gene: TRBJ2-3
v_gene: TRBV4-1
CDR3nt: TGCGCCAGCAGCCAAGGGGACAGGGTTGCAGATACGCAGTATTTT
CDR3aa: CASSQGDRVADTQYF

abundance: few
d_gene: -
len: 14
j_gene: TRBJ1-4
v_gene: TRBV7-2
CDR3nt: TGTGCCAGCAGCAGACAGAGTAGCGGTGAAAAACTGTTTTTT
CDR3aa: CASSRQSSGEKLFF

abundance: few
d_gene: TRBD1
len: 14
j_gene: TRBJ1-1
v_gene: TRBV20-1
CDR3nt: TGCAGTGCTAGGGGCGGGACAGGGGGTCCTGAAGCTTTCTTT
CDR3aa: CSARGGTGGPEAFF

abundance: few
d_gene: TRBD1
len: 14
j_gene: TRBJ2-2
v_gene: TRBV11-2
CDR3nt: TGTGCCAGCAGCTCGACAGGGACCACCGGGGAGCTGTTTTTT
CDR3aa: CASSSTGTTGELFF

abundance: few
d_gene: -
len: 12
j_gene: TRBJ2-3
v_gene: TRBV20-1
CDR3nt: TGCAGTGCTAGACGGCCCTCAGATACGCAGTATTTT
CDR3aa: CSARRPSDTQYF

abundance: -
d_gene: TRBD1
len: 15
j_gene: TRBJ2-7
v_gene: TRBV9
CDR3nt: TGTGCCAGCAGCGCGGAGACAGGGATGAACTACGAGCAGTACTTC
CDR3aa: CASSAETGMNYEQYF

abundance: -
d_gene: -
len: 16
j_gene: TRBJ2-3
v_gene: TRBV4-2
CDR3nt: TGTGCCAGCAGCCAAGAACAACAGGGTGGGACAGATACGCAGTATTTT
CDR3aa: CASSQEQQGGTDTQYF

abundance: -
d_gene: TRBD1
len: 15
j_gene: TRBJ2-5
v_gene: TRBV5-1
CDR3nt: TGCGCCAGCAGGTTCGGGACAGCCAACCAAGAGACCCAGTACTTC
CDR3aa: CASRFGTANQETQYF

abundance: few
d_gene: -
len: 12
j_gene: TRBJ1-1
v_gene: TRBV29-1
CDR3nt: TGCAGCGTTCGCGTTGAAAGCACTGAAGCTTTCTTT
CDR3aa: CSVRVESTEAFF

abundance: -
d_gene: -
len: 12
j_gene: TRBJ1-4
v_gene: TRBV11-2
CDR3nt: TGTGCCAGCAGGGGGGCCGAGGAAAAACTGTTTTTT
CDR3aa: CASRGAEEKLFF

abundance: few
d_gene: -
len: 15
j_gene: TRBJ1-3
v_gene: TRBV20-1
CDR3nt: TGCAGTGCTACGAAGGGGGGGGCTACTGGAAACACCATATATTTT
CDR3aa: CSATKGGATGNTIYF

abundance: once
d_gene: -
len: 12
j_gene: TRBJ1-2
v_gene: TRBV12-3/TRBV12-4
CDR3nt: TGTACCAGCAGCCCCGCCGGATATGGCTACACCTTC
CDR3aa: CTSSPAGYGYTF

abundance: few
d_gene: TRBD2
len: 14
j_gene: TRBJ2-7
v_gene: TRBV5-1
CDR3nt: TGCGCCAGCAGCTTGAAGTTAGCGGGGTCTGAGCAGTACTTC
CDR3aa: CASSLKLAGSEQYF

abundance: -
d_gene: -
len: 17
j_gene: TRBJ1-2
v_gene: TRBV20-1
CDR3nt: TGCAGTGCTCTACCTCCAAGGAGGGTGAATCCTAACTATGGCTACACCTTC
CDR3aa: CSALPPRRVNPNYGYTF

abundance: -
d_gene: -
len: 16
j_gene: TRBJ2-4
v_gene: TRBV4-3
CDR3nt: TGCGCCAGCAGCCAAGATCTTGGGGGTTTCAAAAACATTCAGTACTTC
CDR3aa: CASSQDLGGFKNIQYF

abundance: -
d_gene: -
len: 13
j_gene: TRBJ2-7
v_gene: TRBV27
CDR3nt: TGTGCCATCGGCGGTGGTAAGACCTACGAGCAGTACTTC
CDR3aa: CAIGGGKTYEQYF